This TCR beta chain was documented in a study of blood T cell repertoires in COVID-19. Study summary: COVID-19 samples, acute and convalescent, were from the United States, Italy and Spain.

Participants were aged about 18 to 100 years, lived in 24 US areas, and enrolled virtually. Cohort allocation depended upon clinical history that participants reported. Repertoires were generated with immunoSEQ multiplex PCR, while TCRdb's copy carries only in-frame clones and drops some. The data show 310,000 or so clones, with over 80% seen just once and 8% to 9.5% held by the top ten. Material: PBMCs or T cells enriched from blood (not recorded which). The receptor was derived from a woman aged 18-29 years who had recovered from COVID-19.

The CDR3 DNA is TGTGCCAGTAGAGGGACAGGGAATGTCGCTGAAGCTTTCTTT. Encoded protein: CASRGTGNVAEAFF. The V call is TRBV19, the J call TRBJ1-1; 9 bases are a match to TRBD1. V dropped 6 bases and J dropped 6; count of bases not matched to a gene: 8. This CDR3 contains 14 residues. Germline V CDR1 and CDR2: LNHDA, SQIVND (reference sequence).